This section outlines one TCR beta chain sequence together with its context. Its specificity is unknown. The V end was cut by 1 base, the J end by 11 bases, with 18 bases between. The CDR3 extends over 15 amino acids. CDR1 and CDR2 from the germline V gene are SEHNR and FQNEAQ (reference sequence). The sample is drawn from a study of T cell repertoires in cytomegalovirus infection. Study background: HLA-B-restricted CMV epitopes that are well studied were used alongside recently identified HLA-C-restricted ones. An indication of both CMV infection and matching HLA type came from public TCR beta signatures. Study conclusions and caveats: Summed frequency of public TCR beta families distinguished CMV carriers with the relevant HLA. HLA-C-restricted CMV clonotypes gave the most frequent clonotype in two of eight donors.

TCRdb re-called the reads through MiXCR, storing one row per CDR3 protein. The sample includes hundreds of thousands of distinct CDR3 sequences, about 33% of them seen just once. This chain connects TRBV7-9 to TRBJ1-5; D possibly corresponds to TRBD1 (6 bases). The source material was cultured CD8+ T cells from PBMCs, sampled from culture after CMV antigen stimulation. This sequence was found in a human donor in good health (CMV status not recorded). Some clones in this sample may be carry-over from other donors' samples. The CDR3 nucleotides are TGTGCCAGCAGCTTAGACGGCGGACAGCTCTTGTCCCAGCATTTT. It encodes CASSLDGGQLLSQHF. The full variable domain, rest sourced from reference TRBV7-9 and TRBJ1-5, is DTGVSQNPRHKITKRGQNVTFRCDPISEHNRLYWYRQTLGQGPEFLTYFQNEAQLEKSRLLSDRFSAERPKGSFSTLEIQRTEQGDSAMYLCASSLDGGQLLSQHFGDGTRLSIL.